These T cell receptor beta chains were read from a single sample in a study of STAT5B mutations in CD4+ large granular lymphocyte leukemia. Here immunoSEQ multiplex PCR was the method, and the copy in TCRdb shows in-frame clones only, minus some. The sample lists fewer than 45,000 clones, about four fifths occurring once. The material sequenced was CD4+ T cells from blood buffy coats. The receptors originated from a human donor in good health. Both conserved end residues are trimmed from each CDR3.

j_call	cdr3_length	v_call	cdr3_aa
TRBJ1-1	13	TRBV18	ASSTQGAMDTEAF
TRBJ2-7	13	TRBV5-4	ASSLGGTGRYEQY
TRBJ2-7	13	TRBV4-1	ASSQPGTGTYEQY
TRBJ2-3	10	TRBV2	AISGNTDTQY
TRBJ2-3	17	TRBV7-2	ASSSRQGSHTFSTDTQY
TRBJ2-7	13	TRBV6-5	ASSYGRGRSYEQY
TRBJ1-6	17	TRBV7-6	ASSLRTYDRSPGGSPLH
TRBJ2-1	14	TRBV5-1	ASSTLTSGRGDEQF
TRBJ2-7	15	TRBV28	ASSLPLTGLQTYEQY
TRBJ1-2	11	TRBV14	ASRRTGLYGYT
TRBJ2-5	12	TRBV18	ASSPGQGLETQY
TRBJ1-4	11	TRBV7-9	ASSLAGNEKLF
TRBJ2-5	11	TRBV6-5	ASSDYRGETQY
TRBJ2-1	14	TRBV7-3	ASSLASGALYNEQF
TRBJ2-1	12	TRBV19	ASSMIRQIDEQF
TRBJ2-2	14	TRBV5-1	ASRSLSGGATGELF
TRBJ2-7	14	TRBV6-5	ASSYSGLAGTYEQY
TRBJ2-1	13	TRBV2	ASSTDSGQHNEQF